This section outlines one T cell receptor (beta chain) sequence together with its context. The J segment lost 7 bases and the V segment lost 5 bases, leaving 7 bases of the junction unmatched. In germline, CDR1 is ENHRY, CDR2 SYGVKD. The CDR3 spans 13 residues. The sample belongs to a study of blood T cell repertoires in COVID-19. About the research overall: Researchers got acute and convalescent COVID-19 samples from the United States, Italy and Spain.

Data came from immunoSEQ multiplex PCR; TCRdb stores just in-frame clones and leaves some out. The table lists approximately 34,000 clones, 75% to 85% of them singletons. The chain employs TRBV10-3 and TRBJ2-7; 8 nucleotides match TRBD2. The sequenced sample consisted of peripheral blood. This TCR came from a woman in her seventies with acute or convalescent COVID-19. CDR3: CAISIAGSREQYF. CDR3 in DNA: TGTGCCATCAGTATAGCGGGATCTCGGGAGCAGTACTTC.